A selection of T cell receptor beta chains follows, all from one sample in a study of beta chain features in type 1 diabetes. Some clones are missing from TCRdb's copy, which holds only in-frame ones; the method was immunoSEQ multiplex PCR. Counted here are more than 250,000 clones, roughly 20% occurring once; the ten biggest clones make up 0.028%. Sequences were obtained from naive CD4+ T cells from blood. These receptors originate from a middle-aged woman with type 1 diabetes. The CDR3 runs from the conserved cysteine through the conserved F or W.

j_call,v_call,cdr3_aa
TRBJ2-1,TRBV5-6,CASSLQGEQFF
TRBJ2-5,TRBV7-9,CAATRGAQETQYF
TRBJ1-5,TRBV28,CASSRQGSNQPQHF
TRBJ1-2,TRBV6-6,CASSYVDTSNYGYTF
TRBJ2-1,TRBV6-6,CASSYNSGRYNEQFF
TRBJ2-1,TRBV30,CAWSPSSYNEQFF
TRBJ2-2,TRBV7-9,CASSLVQANTGELFF
TRBJ2-7,TRBV19,CASTPSGGYYEQYF
TRBJ1-2,TRBV5-4,CASSLQGSMGYTF
TRBJ2-1,TRBV7-3,CASSSTGYNEQFF
TRBJ1-5,TRBV18,CASSPETGNQPQHF
TRBJ2-5,TRBV6-5,CASSLAGDETQYF
TRBJ1-5,TRBV2,CASTGQGRDQPQHF
TRBJ1-1,TRBV6-6,CASSYGRNTEAFF
TRBJ2-1,TRBV20-1,CSARRDEQFF
TRBJ1-4,TRBV29-1,CSVVLMGGNREKLFF
TRBJ2-5,TRBV4-3,CASSQVSGQETQYF
TRBJ2-7,TRBV6-6,CASQDRDNNEQYF
TRBJ2-7,TRBV5-1,CASSWETGPYEQYF
TRBJ1-2,TRBV28,CASTLGQTNYGYTF
TRBJ1-1,TRBV18,CASSPTRGEAFF
TRBJ2-2,TRBV29-1,CSVGGRNTGELFF
TRBJ2-1,TRBV5-1,CASTLADNEQFF
TRBJ1-5,TRBV9,CASSVEGDSNQPQHF
TRBJ2-3,TRBV19,CASSIVAEITDTQYF
TRBJ2-3,TRBV5-1,CASSFPNAGATDTQYF
TRBJ2-3,TRBV9,CASSHPRGSTDTQYF
TRBJ2-2,TRBV4-2,CASSQELTGELFF
TRBJ2-5,TRBV28,CASSSSILLETQYF
TRBJ1-6,TRBV7-9,CASSPPSGSPLHF
TRBJ2-5,TRBV7-8,CASRTGQGGVWTQYF
TRBJ2-4,TRBV6-5,CASSFRISAIQYF
TRBJ1-1,TRBV19,CASSTQVNTEAFF
TRBJ2-3,TRBV19,CASSPGPGANTDTQYF
TRBJ1-5,TRBV7-9,CASSPTGGNQPQHF